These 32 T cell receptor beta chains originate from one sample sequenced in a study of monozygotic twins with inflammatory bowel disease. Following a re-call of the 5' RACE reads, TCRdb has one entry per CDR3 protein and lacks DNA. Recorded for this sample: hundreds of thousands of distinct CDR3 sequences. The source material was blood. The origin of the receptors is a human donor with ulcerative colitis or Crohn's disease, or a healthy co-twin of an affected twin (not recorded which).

The CDR3: CASSYLAYASYNEQFF. The chain combines TRBV6-5 with TRBJ2-1. The germline V gene has CDR1 MNHEY and CDR2 SVGAGI. The CDR3 is 16 amino acids.

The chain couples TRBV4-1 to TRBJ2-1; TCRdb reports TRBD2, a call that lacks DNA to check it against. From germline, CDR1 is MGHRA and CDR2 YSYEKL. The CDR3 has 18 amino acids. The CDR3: CASSQKHPTSGGLNEQFF.

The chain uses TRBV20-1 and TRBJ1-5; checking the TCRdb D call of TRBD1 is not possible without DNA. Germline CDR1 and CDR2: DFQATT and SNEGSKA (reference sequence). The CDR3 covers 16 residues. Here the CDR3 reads CSGSMIRQASNQPQHF.

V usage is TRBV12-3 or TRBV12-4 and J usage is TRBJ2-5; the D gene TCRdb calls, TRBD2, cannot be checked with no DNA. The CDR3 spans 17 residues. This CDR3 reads CASSLARRGAGEETQYF.

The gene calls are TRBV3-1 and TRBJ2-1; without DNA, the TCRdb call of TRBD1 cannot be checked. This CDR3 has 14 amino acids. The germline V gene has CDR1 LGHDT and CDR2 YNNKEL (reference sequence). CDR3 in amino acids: CASSLMTGANEQFF.

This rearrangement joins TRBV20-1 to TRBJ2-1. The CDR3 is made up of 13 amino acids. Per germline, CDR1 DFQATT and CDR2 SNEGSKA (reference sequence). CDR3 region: CSAGGRAYNEQFF.

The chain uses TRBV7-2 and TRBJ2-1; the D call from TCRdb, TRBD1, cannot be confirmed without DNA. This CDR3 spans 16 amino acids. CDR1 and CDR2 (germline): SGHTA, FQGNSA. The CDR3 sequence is CASSIPGQGSPNEQFF. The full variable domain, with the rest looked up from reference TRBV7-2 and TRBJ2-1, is GAGVSQSPSNKVTEKGKDVELRCDPISGHTALYWYRQSLGQGLEFLIYFQGNSAPDKSGLPSDRFSAERTGGSVSTLTIQRTQQEDSAVYLCASSIPGQGSPNEQFFGPGTRLTVL.

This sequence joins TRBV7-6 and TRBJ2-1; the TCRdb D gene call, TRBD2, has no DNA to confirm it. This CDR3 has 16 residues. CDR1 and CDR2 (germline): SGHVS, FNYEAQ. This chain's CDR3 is CASSLASGHSYNEQFF.

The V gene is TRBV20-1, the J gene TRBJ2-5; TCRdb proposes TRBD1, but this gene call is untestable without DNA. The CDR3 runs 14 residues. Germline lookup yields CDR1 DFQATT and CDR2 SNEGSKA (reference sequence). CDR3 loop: CSARWDRGQETQYF.

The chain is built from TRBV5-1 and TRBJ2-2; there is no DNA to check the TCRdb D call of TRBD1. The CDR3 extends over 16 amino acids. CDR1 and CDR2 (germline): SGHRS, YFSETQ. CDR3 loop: CASSLAGQANTGELFF. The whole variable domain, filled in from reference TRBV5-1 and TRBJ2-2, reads KAGVTQTPRYLIKTRGQQVTLSCSPISGHRSVSWYQQTPGQGLQFLFEYFSETQRNKGNFPGRFSGRQFSNSRSEMNVSTLELGDSALYLCASSLAGQANTGELFFGEGSRLTVL.

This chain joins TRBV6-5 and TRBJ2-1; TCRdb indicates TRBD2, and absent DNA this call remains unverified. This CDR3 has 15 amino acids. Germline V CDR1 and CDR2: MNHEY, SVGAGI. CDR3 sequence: CASSYGERGDNEQFF.

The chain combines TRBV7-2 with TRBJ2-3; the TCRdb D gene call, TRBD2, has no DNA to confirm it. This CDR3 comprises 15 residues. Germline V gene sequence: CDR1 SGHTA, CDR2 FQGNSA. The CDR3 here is CASRPPGGGLDTQYF. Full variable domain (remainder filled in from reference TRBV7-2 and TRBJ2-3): GAGVSQSPSNKVTEKGKDVELRCDPISGHTALYWYRQSLGQGLEFLIYFQGNSAPDKSGLPSDRFSAERTGGSVSTLTIQRTQQEDSAVYLCASRPPGGGLDTQYFGPGTRLTVL.

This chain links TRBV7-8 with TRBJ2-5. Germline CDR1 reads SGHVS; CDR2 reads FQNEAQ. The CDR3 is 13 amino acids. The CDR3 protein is CASSLGHQETQYF.

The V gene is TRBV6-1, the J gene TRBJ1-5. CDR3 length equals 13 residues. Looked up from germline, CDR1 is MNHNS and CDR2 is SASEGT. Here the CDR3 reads CASRRNSNQPQHF.

The CDR3 region is CASKTGGPYGYTF. The chain employs TRBV27 and TRBJ1-2; TCRdb outputs TRBD1, but without DNA this stays unchecked. The CDR3 extends over 13 amino acids. Per the germline V gene, CDR1 is MNHEY and CDR2 is SMNVEV (reference sequence).

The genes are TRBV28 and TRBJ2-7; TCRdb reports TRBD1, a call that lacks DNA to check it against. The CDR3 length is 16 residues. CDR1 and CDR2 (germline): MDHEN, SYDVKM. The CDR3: CASTSRGTGGGYEQYF.

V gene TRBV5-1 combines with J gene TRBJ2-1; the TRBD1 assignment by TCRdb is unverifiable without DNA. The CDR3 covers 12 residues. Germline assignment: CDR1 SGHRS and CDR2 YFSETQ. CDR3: CASSPGDRDLIF.

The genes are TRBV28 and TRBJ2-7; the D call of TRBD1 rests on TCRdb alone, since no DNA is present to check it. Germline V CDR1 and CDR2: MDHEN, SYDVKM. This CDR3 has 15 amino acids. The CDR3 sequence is CASRIPGQGHYEQYF. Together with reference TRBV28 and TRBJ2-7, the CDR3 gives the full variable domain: DVKVTQSSRYLVKRTGEKVFLECVQDMDHENMFWYRQDPGLGLRLIYFSYDVKMKEKGDIPEGYSVSREKKERFSLILESASTNQTSMYLCASRIPGQGHYEQYFGPGTRLTVT.

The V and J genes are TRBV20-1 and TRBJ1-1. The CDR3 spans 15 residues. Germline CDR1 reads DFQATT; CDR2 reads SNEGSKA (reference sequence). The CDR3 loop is CSARDWSGRGAEAFF.

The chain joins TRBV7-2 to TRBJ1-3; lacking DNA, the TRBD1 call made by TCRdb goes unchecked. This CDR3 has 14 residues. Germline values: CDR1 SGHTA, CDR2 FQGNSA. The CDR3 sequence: CASSPGPGGNTIYF.

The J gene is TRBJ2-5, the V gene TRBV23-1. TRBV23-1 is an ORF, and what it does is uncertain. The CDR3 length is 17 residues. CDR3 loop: CASSQSCRIRREETQYF.

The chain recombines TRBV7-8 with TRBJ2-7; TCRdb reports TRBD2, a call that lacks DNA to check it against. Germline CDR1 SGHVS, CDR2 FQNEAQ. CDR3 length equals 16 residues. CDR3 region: CASSPLRDPTRGEQYF.

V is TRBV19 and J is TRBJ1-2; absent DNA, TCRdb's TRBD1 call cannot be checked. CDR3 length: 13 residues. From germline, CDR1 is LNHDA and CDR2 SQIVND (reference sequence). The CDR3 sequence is CASSIGALGGYTF.

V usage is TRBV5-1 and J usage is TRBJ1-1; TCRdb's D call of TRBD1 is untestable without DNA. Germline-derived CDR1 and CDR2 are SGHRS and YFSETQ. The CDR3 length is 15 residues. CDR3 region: CASSLGQGVRTEAFF.

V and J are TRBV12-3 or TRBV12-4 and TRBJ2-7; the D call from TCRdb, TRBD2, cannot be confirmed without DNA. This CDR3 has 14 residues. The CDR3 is CASSPRTSSVEQYF.

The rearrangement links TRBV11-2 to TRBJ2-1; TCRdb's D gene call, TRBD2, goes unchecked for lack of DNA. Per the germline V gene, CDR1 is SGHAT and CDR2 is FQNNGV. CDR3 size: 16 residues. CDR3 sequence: CASSLEVGGGANEQFF.

The CDR3 sequence is CASRGGAVDTQYF. The genes are TRBV7-2 and TRBJ2-3; TCRdb's D call, TRBD1, is unchecked because there is no DNA. This CDR3 is built from 13 residues. Looked up from germline, CDR1 is SGHTA and CDR2 is FQGNSA. Using reference TRBV7-2 and TRBJ2-3 for the parts outside the CDR3, the full variable domain is GAGVSQSPSNKVTEKGKDVELRCDPISGHTALYWYRQSLGQGLEFLIYFQGNSAPDKSGLPSDRFSAERTGGSVSTLTIQRTQQEDSAVYLCASRGGAVDTQYFGPGTRLTVL.

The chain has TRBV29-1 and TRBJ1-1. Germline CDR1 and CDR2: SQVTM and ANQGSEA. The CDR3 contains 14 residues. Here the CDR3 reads CSVYIGRVNTEAFF. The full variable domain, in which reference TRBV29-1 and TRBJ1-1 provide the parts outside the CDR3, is SAVISQKPSRDICQRGTSLTIQCQVDSQVTMMFWYRQQPGQSLTLIATANQGSEATYESGFVIDKFPISRPNLTFSTLTVSNMSPEDSSIYLCSVYIGRVNTEAFFGQGTRLTVV.

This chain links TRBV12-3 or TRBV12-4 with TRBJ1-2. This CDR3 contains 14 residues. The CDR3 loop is CASSPSDHGGGYTF.

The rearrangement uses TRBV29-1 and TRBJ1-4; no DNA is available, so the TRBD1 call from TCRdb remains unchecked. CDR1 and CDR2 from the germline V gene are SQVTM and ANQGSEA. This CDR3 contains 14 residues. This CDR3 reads CSVAQGGSNEKLFF.

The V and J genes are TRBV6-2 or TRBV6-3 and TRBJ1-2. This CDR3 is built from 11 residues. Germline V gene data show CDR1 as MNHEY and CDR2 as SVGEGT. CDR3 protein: CASRLRYGYTF.

The CDR3 protein is CASRPSGLAETYEQYF. The V call is TRBV28, the J call TRBJ2-7; TCRdb reports TRBD2, a call that lacks DNA to check it against. Germline V lookup: CDR1 MDHEN, CDR2 SYDVKM. CDR3 length equals 16 residues.